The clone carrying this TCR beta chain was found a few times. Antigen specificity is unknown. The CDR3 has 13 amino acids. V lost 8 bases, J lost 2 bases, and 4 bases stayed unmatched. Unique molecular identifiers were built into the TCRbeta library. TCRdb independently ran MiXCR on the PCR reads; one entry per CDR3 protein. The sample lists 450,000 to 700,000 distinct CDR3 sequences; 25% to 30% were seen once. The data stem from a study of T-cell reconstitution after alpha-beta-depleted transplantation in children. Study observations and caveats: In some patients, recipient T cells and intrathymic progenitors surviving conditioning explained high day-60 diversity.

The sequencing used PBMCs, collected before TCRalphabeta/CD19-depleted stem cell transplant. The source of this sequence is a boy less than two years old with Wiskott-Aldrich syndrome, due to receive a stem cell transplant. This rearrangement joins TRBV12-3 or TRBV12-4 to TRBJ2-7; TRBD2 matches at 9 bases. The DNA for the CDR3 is TGTGCCAGCCGACTAGCGGCGACCTACGAGCAGTACTTC. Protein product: CASRLAATYEQYF.